This T cell receptor beta chain was retrieved from a study of T cells after yellow fever vaccination. For the study at large: SMART-Seq v4 Ultra Low Input prepared libraries from low-cell fractions.

General study findings and limits: Subsequent booster samples again held most clones from primary vaccination (around 96% CD4, about 90% CD8).

A remark on this clonotype: Its antigen is as yet unknown.

For TCR, cDNA came from 5'RACE template switching, which added a universal primer site and UMIs. TCRdb independently ran MiXCR on the 5' RACE reads; one entry per CDR3 protein. This table holds 300,000 or so distinct CDR3 sequences, roughly 8.3% found once. This CDR3 region has 15 residues. Germline CDR1 and CDR2: SGHTA and FQGNSA. Germline trimming cut 6 bases from V and 8 bases from J; bases unmatched to any gene: 10. This sequence joins TRBV7-2 and TRBJ2-2; 9 nucleotides line up with TRBD1. The material was PBMCs, obtained approximately 40 days after the first yellow fever vaccination. The sequence came from a man aged 18 to 35 who received the YFV17D yellow fever vaccine. The CDR3 DNA sequence: TGTGCCAGCAGTCCCGGGACAGGGCGGGGAGGGGAGCTGTTTTTT. Its protein is CASSPGTGRGGELFF.